These T cell receptor beta chains were read from a single sample in a study of OX40 agonist ivuxolimab in advanced cancers. Method: immunoSEQ multiplex PCR; TCRdb's copy keeps in-frame clones and lacks some. Of 80,000 or so clones in the sample, about 90% were seen once. This specimen consisted of CD4+ or CD8+ T cells sorted from blood, obtained in a trial of the OX40 agonist ivuxolimab. Receptors were obtained from an adult with an advanced solid tumor such as melanoma, head and neck, liver or kidney cancer. The CDR3 runs from the conserved cysteine through the conserved F or W. D genes are given only for firm matches. Clone sizes are given selectively: once, few, many, or a class where the clone is expanded.

v_gene: TRBV5-4; j_gene: TRBJ2-3; d_gene: TRBD2; abundance: -; CDR3nt: TGTGCCAGCAGCTTGTTCTCCGGGGGGGCCGGTGCAGATACGCAGTATTTT; CDR3aa: CASSLFSGGAGADTQYF
v_gene: TRBV5-4; j_gene: TRBJ2-7; d_gene: -; abundance: -; CDR3nt: TGTGCCAGCAGCTTGAGCAACGAGCAGTACTTC; CDR3aa: CASSLSNEQYF
v_gene: TRBV29-1; j_gene: TRBJ1-2; d_gene: TRBD1; abundance: -; CDR3nt: TGCAGCGTTGAAGGGGCACAGGGGGCAATTGATGGCTACACCTTC; CDR3aa: CSVEGAQGAIDGYTF
v_gene: TRBV6-1; j_gene: TRBJ2-3; d_gene: -; abundance: -; CDR3nt: TGTGCCAGCAGTGAAGCTGGCACAGATACGCAGTATTTT; CDR3aa: CASSEAGTDTQYF
v_gene: TRBV5-1; j_gene: TRBJ2-1; d_gene: TRBD2; abundance: -; CDR3nt: TGCGCCAGCAGCTTGGGCCTAGCGGGAGGAACAAGCTACAATGAGCAGTTCTTC; CDR3aa: CASSLGLAGGTSYNEQFF
v_gene: TRBV11-2; j_gene: TRBJ2-7; d_gene: -; abundance: -; CDR3nt: TGTGCCAGCAGCTTATCTCCGGGTGGGAACGAGCAGTACTTC; CDR3aa: CASSLSPGGNEQYF
v_gene: TRBV12-5; j_gene: TRBJ2-1; d_gene: TRBD2; abundance: -; CDR3nt: TGTGCTAGTGGTTTGGGGGGAGGGGACGGTGAGCAGTTCTTC; CDR3aa: CASGLGGGDGEQFF
v_gene: TRBV18; j_gene: TRBJ2-7; d_gene: -; abundance: once; CDR3nt: TGTGCCAGCTCACCAGGGGGCACCCCCTCTGCCTACGAGCAGTACTTC; CDR3aa: CASSPGGTPSAYEQYF
v_gene: TRBV4-1; j_gene: TRBJ1-1; d_gene: -; abundance: -; CDR3nt: TGCGCCAGCAGCTCGCGCCCCCTCGACACTGAAGCTTTCTTT; CDR3aa: CASSSRPLDTEAFF
v_gene: TRBV6-6; j_gene: TRBJ2-5; d_gene: -; abundance: -; CDR3nt: TGTGCCAGCAGTTACTCGAAGGGAGAGACCCAGTACTTC; CDR3aa: CASSYSKGETQYF
v_gene: TRBV7-9; j_gene: TRBJ2-3; d_gene: -; abundance: -; CDR3nt: TGTGCCAGCAGCTCCGATTTAGGTTTTGATACGCAGTATTTT; CDR3aa: CASSSDLGFDTQYF
v_gene: TRBV23-1; j_gene: TRBJ2-3; d_gene: -; abundance: -; CDR3nt: TGCGCCAGCAGTCAATCGAGGGATACGCAGTATTTT; CDR3aa: CASSQSRDTQYF
v_gene: TRBV11-3; j_gene: TRBJ2-1; d_gene: TRBD2; abundance: -; CDR3nt: TGTGCCAGCAGCTTAGTAGCGGGAGTCTACAATGAGCAGTTCTTC; CDR3aa: CASSLVAGVYNEQFF
v_gene: TRBV15; j_gene: TRBJ1-1; d_gene: TRBD1; abundance: -; CDR3nt: TGTGCCACCAGCAGACAGGGGGCCACTGAAGCTTTCTTT; CDR3aa: CATSRQGATEAFF
v_gene: TRBV18; j_gene: TRBJ2-3; d_gene: -; abundance: once; CDR3nt: TGTGCCAGCTCACCGACTCTGGACGCAGATACGCAGTATTTT; CDR3aa: CASSPTLDADTQYF
v_gene: TRBV5-6; j_gene: TRBJ2-3; d_gene: -; abundance: -; CDR3nt: TGTGCCAGCAGCTCTTTTTTGGGAACAGATACGCAGTATTTT; CDR3aa: CASSSFLGTDTQYF
v_gene: TRBV6-4; j_gene: TRBJ2-1; d_gene: TRBD1; abundance: -; CDR3nt: TGTGCCAGCAGTGAATTAGGGACAGCGTACAATGAGCAGTTCTTC; CDR3aa: CASSELGTAYNEQFF
v_gene: TRBV5-4; j_gene: TRBJ2-7; d_gene: -; abundance: -; CDR3nt: TGTGCCAGCAGCTCTCTAGGAAACGAGCAGTACTTC; CDR3aa: CASSSLGNEQYF
v_gene: TRBV28; j_gene: TRBJ2-7; d_gene: -; abundance: -; CDR3nt: TGTGCCAGCAGTTTAAGCGGGCTCTACGAGCAGTACTTC; CDR3aa: CASSLSGLYEQYF
v_gene: TRBV7-2; j_gene: TRBJ1-6; d_gene: -; abundance: -; CDR3nt: TGTGCCAGCAGCTTAGGGACGGCGATAAATTCACCCCTCCACTTT; CDR3aa: CASSLGTAINSPLHF
v_gene: TRBV28; j_gene: TRBJ2-7; d_gene: -; abundance: -; CDR3nt: TGTGCCAGCAGTTTGTCAGGGATCGAGCAGTACTTC; CDR3aa: CASSLSGIEQYF
v_gene: TRBV7-9; j_gene: TRBJ1-4; d_gene: -; abundance: -; CDR3nt: TGTGCCAGCAGCTTAGGGGGGAATGAAAAACTGTTTTTT; CDR3aa: CASSLGGNEKLFF
v_gene: TRBV21-1; j_gene: TRBJ2-7; d_gene: -; abundance: -; CDR3nt: TGTGCCAGCAGCAATCCGGGACAGGGGGCGTTATTGCACGAGCAGTACTTC; CDR3aa: CASSNPGQGALLHEQYF
v_gene: TRBV18; j_gene: TRBJ1-1; d_gene: TRBD1; abundance: -; CDR3nt: TGTGCCAGCTCACAGGGGGCAGAGATTGAAGCTTTCTTT; CDR3aa: CASSQGAEIEAFF
v_gene: TRBV5-1; j_gene: TRBJ2-7; d_gene: -; abundance: few; CDR3nt: TGCGCCAGCAGCACTCTCGCTGGCGAGCAGTACTTC; CDR3aa: CASSTLAGEQYF
v_gene: TRBV7-9; j_gene: TRBJ2-1; d_gene: TRBD2; abundance: -; CDR3nt: TGTGCCAGCAGCTTAAGAGGTGGGCGGGAGAGGAATGAGCAGTTCTTC; CDR3aa: CASSLRGGRERNEQFF
v_gene: TRBV4-1; j_gene: TRBJ1-1; d_gene: -; abundance: -; CDR3nt: TGCGCCAGCAGCCAATTTCGGGACATGAACACTGAAGCTTTCTTT; CDR3aa: CASSQFRDMNTEAFF
v_gene: TRBV5-6; j_gene: TRBJ1-3; d_gene: -; abundance: -; CDR3nt: TGTGCCAGCAGCTTGGGCAGGGGAAGTGGAAACACCATATATTTT; CDR3aa: CASSLGRGSGNTIYF
v_gene: TRBV10-1; j_gene: TRBJ1-4; d_gene: -; abundance: once; CDR3nt: TGCGCCAGCAGTAAGGACGGCACAACTAATGAAAAACTGTTTTTT; CDR3aa: CASSKDGTTNEKLFF
v_gene: TRBV2; j_gene: TRBJ2-7; d_gene: -; abundance: -; CDR3nt: TGTGCCAGCATTGACAGCTTCTACGAGCAGTACTTC; CDR3aa: CASIDSFYEQYF
v_gene: TRBV28; j_gene: TRBJ2-7; d_gene: -; abundance: -; CDR3nt: TGTGCCAGCATCGATCCCCACGGGGACGAGCAGTACTTC; CDR3aa: CASIDPHGDEQYF
v_gene: TRBV5-5; j_gene: TRBJ1-1; d_gene: -; abundance: -; CDR3nt: TGTGCCAGCAGCTGGGACCTCATGAACACTGAAGCTTTCTTT; CDR3aa: CASSWDLMNTEAFF
v_gene: TRBV11-3; j_gene: TRBJ2-3; d_gene: -; abundance: -; CDR3nt: TGTGCCAGCAGCCATGGGGCGAATACGCAGTATTTT; CDR3aa: CASSHGANTQYF
v_gene: TRBV25-1; j_gene: TRBJ2-2; d_gene: -; abundance: -; CDR3nt: TGTGCCAGCAGTGAATCTCTCATCGAACCCGGGGAGCTGTTTTTT; CDR3aa: CASSESLIEPGELFF
v_gene: TRBV9; j_gene: TRBJ2-1; d_gene: -; abundance: -; CDR3nt: TGTGCCAGCAGCCCTCGCGGGGTGGGGGGACATGAGCAGTTCTTC; CDR3aa: CASSPRGVGGHEQFF
v_gene: TRBV5-5; j_gene: TRBJ2-3; d_gene: -; abundance: once; CDR3nt: TGTGCCAGCAGCCCCGGGGGCCTTACAGATACGCAGTATTTT; CDR3aa: CASSPGGLTDTQYF
v_gene: TRBV18; j_gene: TRBJ2-7; d_gene: TRBD2; abundance: -; CDR3nt: TGTGCCAGCTCATCACCCAGCGGGAGCAAGAACGAGCAGTACTTC; CDR3aa: CASSSPSGSKNEQYF
v_gene: TRBV7-2; j_gene: TRBJ2-3; d_gene: -; abundance: -; CDR3nt: TGTGCCAGCAGCTTATTCGGCGGCCGACTAGCAGATACGCAGTATTTT; CDR3aa: CASSLFGGRLADTQYF
v_gene: TRBV28; j_gene: TRBJ2-7; d_gene: -; abundance: -; CDR3nt: TGTGCCAGCAGTTTGTCAGGGATCGAGCAGTACTTC; CDR3aa: CASSLSGIEQYF
v_gene: TRBV2; j_gene: TRBJ2-2; d_gene: -; abundance: once; CDR3nt: TGTGCCAGCAGTGCCGGGACCACCGGGGAGCTGTTTTTT; CDR3aa: CASSAGTTGELFF
v_gene: TRBV20-1; j_gene: TRBJ1-4; d_gene: -; abundance: -; CDR3nt: TGCAGTGCTAGGAGGGGGGAAAAACTGTTTTTT; CDR3aa: CSARRGEKLFF